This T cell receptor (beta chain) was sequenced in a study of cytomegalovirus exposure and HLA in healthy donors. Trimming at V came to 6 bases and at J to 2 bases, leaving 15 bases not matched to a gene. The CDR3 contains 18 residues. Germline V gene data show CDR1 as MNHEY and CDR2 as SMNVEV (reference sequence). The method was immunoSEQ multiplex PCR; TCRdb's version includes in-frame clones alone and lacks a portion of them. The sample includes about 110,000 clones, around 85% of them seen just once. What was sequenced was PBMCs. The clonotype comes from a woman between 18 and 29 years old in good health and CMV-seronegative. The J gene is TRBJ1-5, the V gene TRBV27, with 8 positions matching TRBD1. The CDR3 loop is CASRKAPGGGWGNQPQHF. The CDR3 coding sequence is TGTGCCAGCAGAAAAGCTCCAGGGGGCGGATGGGGCAATCAGCCCCAGCATTTT.